Described below is a single T cell receptor beta chain sequence and its context. Its specificity is not known. The data stem from a study of post-analysis software for immune sequencing data. Study-wide context: Relapsing-remitting, secondary progressive and progressive-relapsing multiple sclerosis were all included among the disease courses.

Germline V gene data show CDR1 as SGHRS and CDR2 as YFSETQ. The CDR3 is 14 residues long. Trimming stripped 5 bases from V and 0 bases from J, with 6 bases between. Every TCR beta cDNA library bore unique molecular identifiers. When 1 to 10 million T cells were used, they gave approximately 530,000 cDNA molecules. TCRdb re-called the PCR reads through MiXCR, storing one row per CDR3 protein. The sample contains hundreds of thousands of distinct CDR3 sequences, around 44% of which appear only once. Overall study findings and caveats: In patients, TRBV5-6, TRBV5-1 and TRBV20-1 belonged to roughly five TRBV segments found more frequently than in controls. For normalized Chao1 diversity, multiple sclerosis patients scored significantly lower than controls did. Clustering by F measure revealed strong co-clustering among samples prepared together in one batch.

The gene calls are TRBV5-1 and TRBJ2-6; D is unresolved. The TCR sequence derives from a girl aged 5 to 17 with multiple sclerosis. Sequences were obtained from blood. The DNA of the CDR3 is TGCGCCAGCAGAGAACCCTCTGGGGCCAACGTCCTGACTTTC. This encodes CASREPSGANVLTF. Drawing the rest from reference TRBV5-1 and TRBJ2-6, the complete variable domain is KAGVTQTPRYLIKTRGQQVTLSCSPISGHRSVSWYQQTPGQGLQFLFEYFSETQRNKGNFPGRFSGRQFSNSRSEMNVSTLELGDSALYLCASREPSGANVLTFGAGSRLTVL.